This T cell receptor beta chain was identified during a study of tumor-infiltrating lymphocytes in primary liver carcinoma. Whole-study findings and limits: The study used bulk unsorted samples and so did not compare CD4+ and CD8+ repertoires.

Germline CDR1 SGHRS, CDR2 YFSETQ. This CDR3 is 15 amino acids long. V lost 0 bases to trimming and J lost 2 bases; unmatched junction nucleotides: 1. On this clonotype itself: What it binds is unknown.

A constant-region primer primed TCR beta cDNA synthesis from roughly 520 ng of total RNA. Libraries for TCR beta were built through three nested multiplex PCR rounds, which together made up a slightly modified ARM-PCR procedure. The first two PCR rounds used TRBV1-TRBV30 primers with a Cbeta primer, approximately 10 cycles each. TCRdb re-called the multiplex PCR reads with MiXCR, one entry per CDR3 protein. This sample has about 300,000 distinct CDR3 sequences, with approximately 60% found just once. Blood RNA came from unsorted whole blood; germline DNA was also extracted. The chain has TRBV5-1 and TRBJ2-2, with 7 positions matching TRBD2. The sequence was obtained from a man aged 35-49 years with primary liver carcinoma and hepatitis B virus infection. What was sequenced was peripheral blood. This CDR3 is CASSLAAGNTGELFF. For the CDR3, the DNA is TGCGCCAGCAGCTTGGCAGCGGGAAACACCGGGGAGCTGTTTTTT.